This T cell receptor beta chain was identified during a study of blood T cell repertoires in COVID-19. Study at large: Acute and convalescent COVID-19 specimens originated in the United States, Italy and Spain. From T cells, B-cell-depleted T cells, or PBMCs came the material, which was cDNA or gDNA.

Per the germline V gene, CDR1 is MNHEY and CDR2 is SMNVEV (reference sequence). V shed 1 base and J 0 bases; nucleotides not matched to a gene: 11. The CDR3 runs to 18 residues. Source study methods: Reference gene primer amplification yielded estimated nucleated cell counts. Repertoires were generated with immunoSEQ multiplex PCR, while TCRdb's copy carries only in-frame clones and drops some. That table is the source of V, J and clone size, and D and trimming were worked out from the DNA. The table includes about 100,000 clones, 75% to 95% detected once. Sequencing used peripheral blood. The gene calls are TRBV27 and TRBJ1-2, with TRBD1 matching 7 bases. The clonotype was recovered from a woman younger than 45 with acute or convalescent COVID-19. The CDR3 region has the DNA TGTGCCAGCAGTTTATGGGGTGGGGGACAGCCACCTAACTATGGCTACACCTTC. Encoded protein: CASSLWGGGQPPNYGYTF.